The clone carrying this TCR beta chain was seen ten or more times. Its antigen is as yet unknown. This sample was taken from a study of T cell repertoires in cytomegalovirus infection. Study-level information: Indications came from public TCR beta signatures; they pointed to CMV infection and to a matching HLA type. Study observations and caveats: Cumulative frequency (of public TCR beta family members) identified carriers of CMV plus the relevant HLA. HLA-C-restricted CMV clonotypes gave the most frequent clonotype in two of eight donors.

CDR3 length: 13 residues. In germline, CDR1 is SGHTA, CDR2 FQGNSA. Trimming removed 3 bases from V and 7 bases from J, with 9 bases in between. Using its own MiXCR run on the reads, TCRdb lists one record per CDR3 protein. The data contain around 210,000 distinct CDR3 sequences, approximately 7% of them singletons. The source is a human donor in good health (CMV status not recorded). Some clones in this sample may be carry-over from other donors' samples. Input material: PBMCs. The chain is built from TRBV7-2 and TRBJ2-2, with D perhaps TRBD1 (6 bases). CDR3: CASSLRDNGELFF. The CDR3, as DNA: TGTGCCAGCAGCTTGAGGGACAACGGGGAGCTGTTTTTT.